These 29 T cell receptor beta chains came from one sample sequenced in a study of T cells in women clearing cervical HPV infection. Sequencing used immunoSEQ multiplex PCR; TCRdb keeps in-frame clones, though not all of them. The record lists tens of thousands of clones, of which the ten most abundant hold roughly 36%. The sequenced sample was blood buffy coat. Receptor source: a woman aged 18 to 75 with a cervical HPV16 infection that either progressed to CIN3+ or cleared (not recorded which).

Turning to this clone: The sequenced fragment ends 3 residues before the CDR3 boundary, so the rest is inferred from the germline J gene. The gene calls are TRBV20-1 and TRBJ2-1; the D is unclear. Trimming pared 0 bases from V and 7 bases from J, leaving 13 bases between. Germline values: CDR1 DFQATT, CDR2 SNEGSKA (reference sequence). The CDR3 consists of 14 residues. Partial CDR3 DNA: TGCAGTGCTAGAGATTGGCTTGCATGGAATGAG. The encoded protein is CSARDWLAWNE. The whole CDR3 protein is CSARDWLAWNEQFF.

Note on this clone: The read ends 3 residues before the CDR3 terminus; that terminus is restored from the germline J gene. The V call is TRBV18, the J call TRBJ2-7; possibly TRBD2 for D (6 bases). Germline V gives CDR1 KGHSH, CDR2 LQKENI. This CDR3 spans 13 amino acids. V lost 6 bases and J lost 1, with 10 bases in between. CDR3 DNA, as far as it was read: TGTGCCAGCTCCCCCGGGACTTCCTACGAG. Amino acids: CASSPGTSYE. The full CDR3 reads CASSPGTSYEQYF.

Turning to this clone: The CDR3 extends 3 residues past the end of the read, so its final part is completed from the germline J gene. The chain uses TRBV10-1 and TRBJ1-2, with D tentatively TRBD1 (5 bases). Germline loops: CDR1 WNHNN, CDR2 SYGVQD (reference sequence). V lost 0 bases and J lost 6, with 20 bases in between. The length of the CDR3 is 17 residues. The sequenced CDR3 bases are TGCGCCAGCAGTGAGTCTCAAATCTTAAGGGGCAGGGATGGC. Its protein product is CASSESQILRGRDG. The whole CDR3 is CASSESQILRGRDGYTF.

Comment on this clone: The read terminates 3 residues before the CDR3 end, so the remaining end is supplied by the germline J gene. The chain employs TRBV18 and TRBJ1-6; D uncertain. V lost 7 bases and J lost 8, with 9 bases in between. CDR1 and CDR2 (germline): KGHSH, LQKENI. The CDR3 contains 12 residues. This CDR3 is CASFAGDSPLHF. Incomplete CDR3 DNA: TGTGCCAGCTTCGCAGGTGATTCACCC. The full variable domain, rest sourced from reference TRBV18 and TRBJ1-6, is NAGVMQNPRHLVRRRGQEARLRCSPMKGHSHVYWYRQLPEEGLKFMVYLQKENIIDESGMPKERFSAEFPKEGPSILRIQQVVRGDSAAYFCASFAGDSPLHFGNGTRLTVT.

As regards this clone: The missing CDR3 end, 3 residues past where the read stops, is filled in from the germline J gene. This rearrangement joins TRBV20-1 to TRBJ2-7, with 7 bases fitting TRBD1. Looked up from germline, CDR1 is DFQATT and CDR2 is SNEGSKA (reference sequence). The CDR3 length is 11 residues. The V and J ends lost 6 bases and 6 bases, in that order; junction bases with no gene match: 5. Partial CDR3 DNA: TGCAGTGCCCAACAGGGGTCCGAG. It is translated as CSAQQGSE. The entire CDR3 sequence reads CSAQQGSEQYF.

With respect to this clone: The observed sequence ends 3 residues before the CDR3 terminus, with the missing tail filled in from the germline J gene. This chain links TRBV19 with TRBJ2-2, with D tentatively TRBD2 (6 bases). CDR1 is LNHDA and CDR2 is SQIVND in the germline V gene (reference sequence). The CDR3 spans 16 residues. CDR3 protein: CASTNGGRTGANVLFF. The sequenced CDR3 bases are TGTGCCAGTACCAATGGGGGGAGAACTGGGGCCAACGTG. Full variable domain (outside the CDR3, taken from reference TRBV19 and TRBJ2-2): DGGITQSPKYLFRKEGQNVTLSCEQNLNHDAMYWYRQDPGQGLRLIYYSQIVNDFQKGDIAEGYSVSREKKESFPLTVTSAQKNPTAFYLCASTNGGRTGANVLFFGEGSRLTVL.

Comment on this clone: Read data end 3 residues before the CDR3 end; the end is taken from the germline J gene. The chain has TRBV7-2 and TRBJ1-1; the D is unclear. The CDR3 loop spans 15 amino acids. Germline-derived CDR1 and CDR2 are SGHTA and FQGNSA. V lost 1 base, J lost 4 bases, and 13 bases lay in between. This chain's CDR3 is CASSLVQVMGTEAFF. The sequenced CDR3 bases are TGTGCCAGCAGCTTAGTTCAGGTAATGGGCACTGAA.

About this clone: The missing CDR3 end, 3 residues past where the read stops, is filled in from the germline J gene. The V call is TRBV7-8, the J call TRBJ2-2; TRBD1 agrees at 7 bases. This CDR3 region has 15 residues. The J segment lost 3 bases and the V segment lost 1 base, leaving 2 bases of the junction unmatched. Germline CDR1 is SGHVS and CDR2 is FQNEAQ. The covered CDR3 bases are TGTGCCAGCAGCTTAGGTCAGGGGGACACCGGGGAG. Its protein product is CASSLGQGDTGE. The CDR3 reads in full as CASSLGQGDTGELFF. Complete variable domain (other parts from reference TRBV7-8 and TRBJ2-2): GAGVSQSPRYKVAKRGQDVALRCDPISGHVSLFWYQQALGQGPEFLTYFQNEAQLDKSGLPSDRFFAERPEGSVSTLKIQRTQQEDSAVYLCASSLGQGDTGELFFGEGSRLTVL.

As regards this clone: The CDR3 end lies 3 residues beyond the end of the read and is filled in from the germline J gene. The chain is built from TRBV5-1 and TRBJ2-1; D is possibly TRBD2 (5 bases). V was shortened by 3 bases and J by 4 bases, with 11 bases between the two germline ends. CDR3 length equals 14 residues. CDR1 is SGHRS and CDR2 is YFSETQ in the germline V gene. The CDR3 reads CASSSGLTYNEQFF. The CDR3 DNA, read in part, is TGCGCCAGCAGCTCAGGACTTACTTACAATGAG.

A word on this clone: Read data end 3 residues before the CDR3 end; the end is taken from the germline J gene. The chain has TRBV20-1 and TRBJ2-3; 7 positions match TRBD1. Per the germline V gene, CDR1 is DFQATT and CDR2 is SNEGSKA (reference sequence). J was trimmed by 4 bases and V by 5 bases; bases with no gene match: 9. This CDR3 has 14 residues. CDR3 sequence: CSADKTGYPDTQYF. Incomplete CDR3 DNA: TGCAGTGCTGATAAGACAGGGTATCCAGATACG.

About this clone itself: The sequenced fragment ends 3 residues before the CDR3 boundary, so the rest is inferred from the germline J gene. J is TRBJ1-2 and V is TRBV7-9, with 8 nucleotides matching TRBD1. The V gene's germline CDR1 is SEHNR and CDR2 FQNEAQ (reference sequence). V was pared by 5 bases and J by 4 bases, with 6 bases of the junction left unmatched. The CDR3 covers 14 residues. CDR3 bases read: TGTGCCAGCAGCCCAGAGACAGGGGCCTATGGC. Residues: CASSPETGAYG. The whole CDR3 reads CASSPETGAYGYTF.

The CDR3 bases that were read are TGTGCCTGGAGGGGGCGAACAACCGGGGAG. Its protein product is CAWRGRTTGE. The whole CDR3 region reads CAWRGRTTGELFF. This rearrangement joins TRBV30 to TRBJ2-2, with a possible D match to TRBD1 (5 bases). The CDR3 end falls 3 residues outside the read, so it is completed with the germline J gene. The CDR3 is made up of 13 amino acids. V lost 3 bases and J 5 bases, leaving 10 bases between the germline ends. From germline, CDR1 is GTSNPN and CDR2 SVGIG (reference sequence). The whole variable domain, filled in from reference TRBV30 and TRBJ2-2, reads SQTIHQWPATLVQPVGSPLSLECTVEGTSNPNLYWYRQAAGRGLQLLFYSVGIGQISSEVPQNLSASRPQDRQFILSSKKLLLSDSGFYLCAWRGRTTGELFFGEGSRLTVL.

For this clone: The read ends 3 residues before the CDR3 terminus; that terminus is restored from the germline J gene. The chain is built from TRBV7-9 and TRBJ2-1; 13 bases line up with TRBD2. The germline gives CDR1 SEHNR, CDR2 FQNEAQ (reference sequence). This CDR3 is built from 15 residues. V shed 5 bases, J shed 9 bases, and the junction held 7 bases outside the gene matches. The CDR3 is CASSVTSGGAIEQFF. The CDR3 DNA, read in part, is TGTGCCAGCAGCGTTACTAGCGGGGGGGCGATTGAG. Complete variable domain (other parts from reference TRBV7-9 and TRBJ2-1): DTGVSQNPRHKITKRGQNVTFRCDPISEHNRLYWYRQTLGQGPEFLTYFQNEAQLEKSRLLSDRFSAERPKGSFSTLEIQRTEQGDSAMYLCASSVTSGGAIEQFFGPGTRLTVL.

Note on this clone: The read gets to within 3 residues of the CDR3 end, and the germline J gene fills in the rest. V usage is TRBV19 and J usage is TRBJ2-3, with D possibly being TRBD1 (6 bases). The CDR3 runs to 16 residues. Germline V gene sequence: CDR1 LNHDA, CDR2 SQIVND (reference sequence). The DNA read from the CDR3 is TGTGCCAGTAGTATAGCTGTCCGAAGGGACAATCAGCCG. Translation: CASSIAVRRDNQP. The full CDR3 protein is CASSIAVRRDNQPQYF.

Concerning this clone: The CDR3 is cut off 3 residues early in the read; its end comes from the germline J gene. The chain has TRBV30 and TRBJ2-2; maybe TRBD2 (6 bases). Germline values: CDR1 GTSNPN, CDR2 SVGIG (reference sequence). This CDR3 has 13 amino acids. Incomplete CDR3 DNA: TGTGCCTGGAGTGTCAGGACTAATGAAAAG. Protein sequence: CAWSVRTNEK. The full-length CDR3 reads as CAWSVRTNEKLFF.

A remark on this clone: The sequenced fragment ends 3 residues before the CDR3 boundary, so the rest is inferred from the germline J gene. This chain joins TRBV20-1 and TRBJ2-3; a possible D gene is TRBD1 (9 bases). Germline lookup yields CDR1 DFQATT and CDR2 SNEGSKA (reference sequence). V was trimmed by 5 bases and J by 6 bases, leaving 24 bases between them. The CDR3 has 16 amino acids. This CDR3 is CSAPRGGTGYLDTQYF. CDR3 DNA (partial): TGCAGTGCTCCCCGGGGGGGGACAGGGTATTTGGATACG.

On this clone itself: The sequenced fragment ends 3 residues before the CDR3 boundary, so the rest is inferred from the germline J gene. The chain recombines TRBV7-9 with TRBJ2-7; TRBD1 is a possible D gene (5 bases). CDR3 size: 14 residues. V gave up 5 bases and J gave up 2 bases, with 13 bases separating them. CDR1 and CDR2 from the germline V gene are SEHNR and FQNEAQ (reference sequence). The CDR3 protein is CASSADIKTYEQYF. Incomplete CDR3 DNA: TGTGCCAGCAGCGCGGACATTAAGACCTACGAG.

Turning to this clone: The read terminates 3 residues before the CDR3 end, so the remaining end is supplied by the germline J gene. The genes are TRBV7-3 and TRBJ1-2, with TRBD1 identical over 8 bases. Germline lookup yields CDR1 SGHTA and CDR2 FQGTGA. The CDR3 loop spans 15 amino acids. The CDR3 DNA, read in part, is TGTGCCAGCAGCGCGGACAGGGCGGGCACAGATACC. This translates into CASSADRAGTDT. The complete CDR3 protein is CASSADRAGTDTYTF.

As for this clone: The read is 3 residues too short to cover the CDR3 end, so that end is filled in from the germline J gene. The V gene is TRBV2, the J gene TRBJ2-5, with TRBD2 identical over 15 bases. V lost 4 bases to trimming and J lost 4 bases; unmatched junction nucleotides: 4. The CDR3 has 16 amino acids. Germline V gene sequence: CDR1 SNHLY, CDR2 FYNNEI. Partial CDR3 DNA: TGTGCCAGCAGTGCCGGACTAGCGGGGGGGCTAGAGACC. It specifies CASSAGLAGGLET. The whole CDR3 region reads CASSAGLAGGLETQYF.

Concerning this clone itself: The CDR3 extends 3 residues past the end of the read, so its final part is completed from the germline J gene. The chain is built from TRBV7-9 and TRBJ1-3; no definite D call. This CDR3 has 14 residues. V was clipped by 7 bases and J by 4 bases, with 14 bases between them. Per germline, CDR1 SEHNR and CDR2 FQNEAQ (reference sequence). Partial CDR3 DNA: TGTGCCAGCAACAACAGAGGTCCCGGAAACACC. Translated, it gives CASNNRGPGNT. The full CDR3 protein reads CASNNRGPGNTIYF.

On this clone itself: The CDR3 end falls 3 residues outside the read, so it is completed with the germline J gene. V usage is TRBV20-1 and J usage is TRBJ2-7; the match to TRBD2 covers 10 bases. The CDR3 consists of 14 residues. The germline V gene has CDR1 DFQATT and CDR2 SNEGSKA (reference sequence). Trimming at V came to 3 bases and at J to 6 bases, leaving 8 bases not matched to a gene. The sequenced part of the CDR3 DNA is TGCAGTGCTAGTGACCCTAGCGGGAGCGGCGAG. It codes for CSASDPSGSGE. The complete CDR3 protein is CSASDPSGSGEQYF.

The CDR3: CASRGTGQETQYF. The CDR3 bases that were read are TGTGCCAGTCGGGGGACAGGACAAGAGACC. The chain couples TRBV19 to TRBJ2-5; 8 bases agree with TRBD1. The read is 3 residues too short to cover the CDR3 end, so that end is filled in from the germline J gene. The V gene's germline CDR1 is LNHDA and CDR2 SQIVND (reference sequence). The CDR3 consists of 13 residues. V was clipped by 8 bases and J by 2 bases; unmatched bases: 4.

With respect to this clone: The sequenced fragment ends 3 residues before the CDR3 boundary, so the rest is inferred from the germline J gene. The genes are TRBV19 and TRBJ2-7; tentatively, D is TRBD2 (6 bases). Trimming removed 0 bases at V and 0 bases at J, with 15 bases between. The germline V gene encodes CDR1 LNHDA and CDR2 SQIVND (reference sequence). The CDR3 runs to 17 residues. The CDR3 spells CASSIDLGLASSYEQYF. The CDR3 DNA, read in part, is TGTGCCAGTAGTATAGATTTGGGGCTAGCGAGCTCCTACGAG. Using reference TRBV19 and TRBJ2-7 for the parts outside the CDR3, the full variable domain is DGGITQSPKYLFRKEGQNVTLSCEQNLNHDAMYWYRQDPGQGLRLIYYSQIVNDFQKGDIAEGYSVSREKKESFPLTVTSAQKNPTAFYLCASSIDLGLASSYEQYFGPGTRLTVT.

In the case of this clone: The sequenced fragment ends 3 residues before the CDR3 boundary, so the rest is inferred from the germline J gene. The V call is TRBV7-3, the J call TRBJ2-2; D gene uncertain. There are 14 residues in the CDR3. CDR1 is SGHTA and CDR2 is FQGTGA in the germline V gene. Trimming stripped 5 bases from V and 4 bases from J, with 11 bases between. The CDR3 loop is CASSRKPVTGELFF. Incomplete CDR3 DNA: TGTGCCAGCAGCCGAAAGCCCGTCACCGGGGAG.

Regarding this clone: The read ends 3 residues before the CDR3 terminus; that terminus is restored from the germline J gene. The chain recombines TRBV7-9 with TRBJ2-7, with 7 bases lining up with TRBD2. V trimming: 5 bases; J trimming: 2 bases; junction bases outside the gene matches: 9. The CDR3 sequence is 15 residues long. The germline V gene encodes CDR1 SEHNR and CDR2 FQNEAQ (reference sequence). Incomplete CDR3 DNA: TGTGCCAGCAGCACCACTAGCGCCGAAACCTACGAG. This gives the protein CASSTTSAETYE. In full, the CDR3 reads CASSTTSAETYEQYF.

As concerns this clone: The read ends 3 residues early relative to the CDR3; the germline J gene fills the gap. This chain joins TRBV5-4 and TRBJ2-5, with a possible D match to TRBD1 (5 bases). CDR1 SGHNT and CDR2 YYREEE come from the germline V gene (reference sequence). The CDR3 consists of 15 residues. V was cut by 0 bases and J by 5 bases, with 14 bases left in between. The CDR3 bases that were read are TGTGCCAGCAGCTTGGAGGGCAGGGATATTGAGACC. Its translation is CASSLEGRDIET. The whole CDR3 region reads CASSLEGRDIETQYF.

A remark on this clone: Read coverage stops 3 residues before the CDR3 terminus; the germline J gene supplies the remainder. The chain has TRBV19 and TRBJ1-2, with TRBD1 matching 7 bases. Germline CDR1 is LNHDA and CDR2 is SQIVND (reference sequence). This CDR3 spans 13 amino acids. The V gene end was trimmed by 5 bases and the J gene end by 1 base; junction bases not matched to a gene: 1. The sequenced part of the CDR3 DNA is TGTGCCAGTAGTGACAGGGTTAACTATGGC. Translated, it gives CASSDRVNYG. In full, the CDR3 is CASSDRVNYGYTF.

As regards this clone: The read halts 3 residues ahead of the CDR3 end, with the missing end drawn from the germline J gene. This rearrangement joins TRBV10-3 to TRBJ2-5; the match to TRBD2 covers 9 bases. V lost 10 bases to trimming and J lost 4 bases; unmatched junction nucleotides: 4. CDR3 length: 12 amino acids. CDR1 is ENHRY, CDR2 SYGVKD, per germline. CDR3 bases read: TGTGCCACGAGAGCGGGGGGAGAGACC. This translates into CATRAGGET. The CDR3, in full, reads CATRAGGETQYF.

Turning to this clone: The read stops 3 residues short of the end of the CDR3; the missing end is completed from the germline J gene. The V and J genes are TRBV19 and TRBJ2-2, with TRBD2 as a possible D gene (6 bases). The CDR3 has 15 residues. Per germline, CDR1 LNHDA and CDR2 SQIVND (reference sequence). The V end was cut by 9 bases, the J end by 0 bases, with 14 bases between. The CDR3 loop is CASSPAGTNTGELFF. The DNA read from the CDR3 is TGTGCCAGCTCTCCGGCGGGGACGAACACCGGGGAG.